This T cell receptor (beta chain) was sequenced in a study of regulatory T cells in long-lasting Graves disease. Study in general: Graves' patients (newly diagnosed) had been on antithyroid drugs under 3 months. Broader study findings: The analysis examined peripheral blood only and excluded thyroid tissue.

In this sample, this clonotype turned up many times. Its antigen is unidentified. At one end, the junction sequence differs from germline, possibly due to a read error. According to the study, TCR beta libraries were built with iRepertoire HTBI primers and CDR3-region Arm-PCR. TCRdb ran MiXCR on the multiplex PCR reads and lists one entry per CDR3 protein. Here the sample spans 400,000 to 500,000 distinct CDR3 sequences, 14% being singletons. The CDR3 extends over 15 amino acids. Germline V gene lookup returns CDR1 SGHAT and CDR2 FQNNGV. Documented time point: newly diagnosed GD, antithyroid drugs for less than 3 months. Scientists built the TCR library using RNA that was extracted from PBMCs. Criteria from the American Thyroid Association guidelines were applied to diagnose Graves' disease. This sample also appeared in a second study, on T cells in Graves' hyperthyroidism and ophthalmopathy. That study reports: HTBI primers drove first-round RT-PCR of the TCR CDR3.

This clonotype originated in a woman between 45 and 60 years old with Graves disease. Sequencing was performed on peripheral blood mononuclear cells (PBMCs), taken at new diagnosis, from a patient treated with antithyroid drugs. The chain recombines TRBV11-2 with TRBJ2-5, with D unclear. CDR3 residues: CASTQGYGNMEIQYF. CDR3 sequence (DNA): TGTGCCAGCACCCAAGGGTATGGGAATATGGAGATCCAGTACTTC.